The table lists the clone carrying this T cell receptor beta chain with many counts. Antigen unknown. Additional autoimmune diseases, uncontrolled infections, pregnancy or lactation disqualified patients. As diagnostic evidence, clinical symptoms, serum thyroxine, TRAb, thyroid ultrasound and orbital computed tomography were relied upon. V gave up 5 bases and J gave up 5 bases, with 19 bases separating them. CDR1 is DFQATT, CDR2 SNEGSKA, per germline (reference sequence). There are 14 residues in the CDR3. The study amplified TCR beta CDR3 regions using RNA transcripts. Second-round multiplex PCR came after a first-round RT-PCR that employed HTBI primers. TCRdb reprocessed the multiplex PCR reads with MiXCR, giving one entry per CDR3 protein. The sample has roughly 300,000 distinct CDR3 sequences, about a sixth seen once; the top ten hold roughly an eighth. This sample is drawn from a study of Graves' ophthalmopathy and Graves' hyperthyroidism.

Whole-study results and caveats: Separation of ophthalmopathy from stable hyperthyroidism was achieved by a 13-signature model, at approximately 90% sensitivity and approximately 84% specificity. Both an approximately 70% sensitivity and a 72.22% specificity characterized the model's predictions of ophthalmopathy progression.

This clonotype was sampled from an adult man with Graves' ophthalmopathy. The rearrangement uses TRBV20-1 and TRBJ2-7; tentatively, D is TRBD2 (5 bases). The source material was peripheral blood. CDR3 sequence: CSALDGLWEDEQYF. In DNA, the CDR3 is TGCAGTGCTCTGGACGGACTCTGGGAAGACGAGCAGTACTTC.